One T cell receptor beta chain is described in this entry. Antigen unknown. The sample is drawn from a study of radiotherapy plus CTLA-4 blockade in lung cancer. Overall study: Objective responses were documented in around 20% of patients, with disease control in about 29%.

Method: immunoSEQ multiplex PCR; TCRdb's copy keeps in-frame clones and lacks some. The sample shows approximately 3,100 clones, 80% to 85% of them seen only once. This CDR3 spans 14 amino acids. The germline V and J ends were trimmed by 7 bases and 9 bases, with 24 bases remaining between them. The V gene's germline CDR1 is SQVTM and CDR2 ANQGSEA. Whole-study findings and limits: Tumor-origin TCR clones grew in blood after radiotherapy plus ipilimumab.

Participants had chemo-refractory metastatic non-small-cell lung cancer and were treated with focal radiation plus ipilimumab CTLA-4 blockade. This clonotype was obtained from a human donor with non-small cell lung cancer that progressed on radiotherapy plus ipilimumab. This material consisted of tumor tissue, taken from a patient treated with radiotherapy plus ipilimumab. The chain links TRBV29-1 to TRBJ1-1; TRBD1 might be the D (5 bases). The CDR3 DNA is TGCAGCGCTGACCCCTCGGGGGGGTCAGGAAAAGCTTTCTTT. Protein product: CSADPSGGSGKAFF.